This passage covers 24 T cell receptor beta chains from one sample sequenced in a study of shared clonotypes between healthy human individuals. Measured with immunoSEQ multiplex PCR; TCRdb has only the in-frame clones, and not every one. The data show 1.6 million or so clones, about 98.5% seen once. Sample: naive CD4+ T cells sorted from blood. Subset given: CD45RA+ positively selected. All receptors come from a man under 40 in good health.

Concerning this clone: The sample holds other DNA sequences that translate to the same CDR3. J is TRBJ1-3 and V is TRBV7-2; D gene unclear. Germline-derived CDR1 and CDR2 are SGHTA and FQGNSA. V dropped 1 base and J dropped 0 bases, with 4 bases sitting between them. This CDR3 is 14 amino acids long. CDR3 sequence reads: CASSLGSSGNTIYF. In DNA form, the CDR3 reads TGTGCCAGCAGCTTAGGGAGCTCTGGAAACACCATATATTTT.

The chain carries TRBV12-1 and TRBJ2-7. TRBV12-1 is noted as a pseudogene. CDR3 length equals 15 residues. The CDR3 here is CASSKGTVFSYEQYF. The CDR3 coding sequence is TGTGCCAGCAGCAAGGGAACGGTGTTCTCCTACGAGCAGTACTTC.

The rearrangement uses TRBV11-3 and TRBJ2-5; 7 positions match TRBD2. The CDR3 length is 15 residues. Unmatched junction bases numbered 4, after V lost 3 bases and J lost 0 bases. CDR1 and CDR2 from the germline V gene are SGHNT and YENEEA. The CDR3 loop is CASSLGGLDQETQYF. The CDR3, as DNA: TGTGCCAGCAGCTTGGGAGGACTAGACCAAGAGACCCAGTACTTC.

The genes are TRBV27 and TRBJ2-7, with 7 bases identical to TRBD1. Germline V gives CDR1 MNHEY, CDR2 SMNVEV (reference sequence). V dropped 6 bases and J dropped 2; count of bases not matched to a gene: 10. CDR3 length: 15 residues. CDR3 loop: CASRGAGTATYEQYF. The DNA of the CDR3 is TGTGCCAGCAGGGGGGCCGGGACAGCTACCTACGAGCAGTACTTC.

This clone appeared once. The chain recombines TRBV18 with TRBJ1-4; D gene unclear. CDR1 KGHSH and CDR2 LQKENI come from the germline V gene. Trimming removed 6 bases from V and 3 bases from J, with 11 bases in between. This CDR3 is 14 amino acids long. DNA for the CDR3: TGTGCCAGCTCCTATAACTCGGCTAATGAAAAACTGTTTTTT. As protein: CASSYNSANEKLFF.

Points on this clone: Distinct nucleotide sequences in the sample also encode this CDR3. The chain employs TRBV29-1 and TRBJ2-5, with D maybe TRBD1 (6 bases). In germline, CDR1 is SQVTM, CDR2 ANQGSEA. The CDR3 consists of 12 residues. V dropped 6 bases and J dropped 1 base, with 9 bases sitting between them. The CDR3 nucleotides are TGCAGCGTAGACAGGATCCAAGAGACCCAGTACTTC. Its protein product is CSVDRIQETQYF.

The chain is built from TRBV19 and TRBJ2-7, with D maybe TRBD2 (6 bases). The V gene's germline CDR1 is LNHDA and CDR2 SQIVND (reference sequence). The ends were cut back, 9 bases at V and 1 base at J, with 19 bases in the middle. The CDR3 loop spans 15 amino acids. The CDR3 sequence is CASRATGLGSYEQYF. CDR3 sequence (DNA): TGTGCCAGCAGAGCGACGGGACTGGGGTCCTACGAGCAGTACTTC.

The rearrangement uses TRBV28 and TRBJ2-5; D may be TRBD1 (6 bases). The germline V gene has CDR1 MDHEN and CDR2 SYDVKM. With 3 bases removed from V and 5 bases from J, the gap between germline ends came to 16 bases. The CDR3 covers 15 residues. CDR3 amino acids: CASSFRDQDRETQYF. Here the CDR3 DNA reads TGTGCCAGCAGTTTCCGGGATCAAGACAGGGAGACCCAGTACTTC.

This clone has only one observation. The V call is TRBV9, the J call TRBJ2-1; a weak D match, TRBD1 (5 bases). Germline lookup yields CDR1 SGDLS and CDR2 YYNGEE. CDR3 size: 14 residues. The germline V and J ends were trimmed by 0 bases and 9 bases, with 13 bases remaining between them. The CDR3 sequence is CASSVVGQGSEQFF. The CDR3 nucleotides read TGTGCCAGCAGCGTAGTGGGTCAGGGTAGTGAGCAGTTCTTC.

The count of this clone is one. The gene calls are TRBV18 and TRBJ1-1; D is unclear. Trimming shortened V by 3 bases and J by 0 bases, and 11 bases separated the two germline ends. Per germline, CDR1 KGHSH and CDR2 LQKENI. CDR3 length equals 15 residues. Here the CDR3 reads CASSPLERLNTEAFF. The DNA of the CDR3 is TGTGCCAGCTCACCCTTAGAAAGGCTGAACACTGAAGCTTTCTTT. Combining the CDR3 with reference TRBV18 and TRBJ1-1 gives the whole variable domain NAGVMQNPRHLVRRRGQEARLRCSPMKGHSHVYWYRQLPEEGLKFMVYLQKENIIDESGMPKERFSAEFPKEGPSILRIQQVVRGDSAAYFCASSPLERLNTEAFFGQGTRLTVV.

To note about this clone: Other DNA sequences in this sample translate to the same CDR3. DNA for the CDR3: TGTGCCAGCTCACCACCCGGACAGGGCTACGAGCAGTACTTC. Translating it yields CASSPPGQGYEQYF. This rearrangement joins TRBV18 to TRBJ2-7; 8 nucleotides match TRBD1. The CDR3 sequence is 14 residues long. V lost 0 bases to trimming and J lost 3 bases; unmatched junction nucleotides: 1. Per the germline V gene, CDR1 is KGHSH and CDR2 is LQKENI.

The CDR3 coding sequence is TGTGCCAGTAAGGACCTAAGCGGGGCTAACTCCTACGAGCAGTACTTC. It specifies CASKDLSGANSYEQYF. This rearrangement joins TRBV2 to TRBJ2-7; 7 nucleotides match TRBD2. With V trimmed by 9 bases and J by 0 bases, 14 bases remained unmatched. Germline-derived CDR1 and CDR2 are SNHLY and FYNNEI. This CDR3 has 16 residues. The entire variable domain, with the rest obtained from reference TRBV2 and TRBJ2-7, is as follows: EPEVTQTPSHQVTQMGQEVILRCVPISNHLYFYWYRQILGQKVEFLVSFYNNEISEKSEIFDDQFSVERPDGSNFTLKIRSTKLEDSAMYFCASKDLSGANSYEQYFGPGTRLTVT.

V is TRBV19 and J is TRBJ2-1; 10 bases match TRBD2. There are 16 residues in the CDR3. J lost 3 bases, V lost 5 bases, and 7 bases had no gene match. Germline CDR1 is LNHDA and CDR2 is SQIVND (reference sequence). The CDR3 region has the DNA TGTGCCAGTAGTCCCCGAGCGGGAGGGGTCTACAATGAGCAGTTCTTC. Translation: CASSPRAGGVYNEQFF.

Worth noting for this clone: The sample has other DNA sequences that encode this CDR3 too. This sequence joins TRBV5-1 and TRBJ2-7; weak D call: TRBD1 (5 bases). Germline V CDR1 and CDR2: SGHRS, YFSETQ. The CDR3 loop spans 13 amino acids. V dropped 1 base and J dropped 2 bases, with 7 bases sitting between them. CDR3 loop: CASSLQGAYEQYF. The CDR3 bases are TGCGCCAGCAGCTTGCAGGGTGCCTACGAGCAGTACTTC.

This chain connects TRBV9 to TRBJ2-5; the D call may be TRBD1 or TRBD2 (5 bases each). The V end was cut by 2 bases, the J end by 0 bases, with 11 bases between. The length of the CDR3 is 15 residues. From germline, CDR1 is SGDLS and CDR2 YYNGEE. CDR3 residues: CASSVGGTNQETQYF. The CDR3 nucleotides are TGTGCCAGCAGCGTTGGTGGGACCAACCAAGAGACCCAGTACTTC.

This chain links TRBV5-1 with TRBJ1-1; 7 nucleotides align to TRBD1. J gave up 0 bases and V 0 bases, and 8 bases lay outside the gene matches. Per germline, CDR1 SGHRS and CDR2 YFSETQ. The CDR3 runs to 17 residues. The CDR3 is CASSLGPRTGLNTEAFF. In DNA form, the CDR3 reads TGCGCCAGCAGCTTGGGGCCTCGGACAGGTTTGAACACTGAAGCTTTCTTT.

This sequence joins TRBV29-1 and TRBJ1-2, with 10 nucleotides matching TRBD1. J lost 10 bases, V lost 4 bases, and 12 bases had no gene match. CDR3 length: 14 amino acids. Germline assignment: CDR1 SQVTM and CDR2 ANQGSEA. The CDR3 loop reads CSVGTGGDSFDYTF. The DNA of the CDR3 is TGCAGCGTTGGGACAGGGGGGGATAGTTTTGACTACACCTTC.

The chain links TRBV6-4 to TRBJ2-3; 7 positions match TRBD2. Germline V gene sequence: CDR1 MRHNA, CDR2 SNTAGT. The length of the CDR3 is 14 residues. With 4 bases clipped from V and 2 bases from J, the junction kept 3 bases outside the gene matches. DNA for the CDR3: TGTGCCAGCAGTGCTGGACTAGACACAGATACGCAGTATTTT. It specifies CASSAGLDTDTQYF.

Note on this clone: The sample contains more than one DNA sequence encoding this CDR3. The chain combines TRBV15 with TRBJ2-5; 8 bases agree with TRBD1. CDR3 length: 13 residues. J lost 3 bases, V lost 3 bases, and 0 bases had no gene match. The germline V gene has CDR1 LNHNV and CDR2 YYDKDF (reference sequence). CDR3 DNA: TGTGCCACCAGCAGGACAGGGGAAGAGACCCAGTACTTC. It is translated as CATSRTGEETQYF.

This sequence joins TRBV5-5 and TRBJ2-1; TRBD2 matches at 7 bases. Germline CDR1 and CDR2: SGHKS and YYEKEE (reference sequence). The CDR3 extends over 13 amino acids. Germline trimming cut 4 bases from V and 4 bases from J; bases unmatched to any gene: 2. The CDR3 sequence is CASSMGGYNEQFF. CDR3 nucleotides: TGTGCCAGCAGCATGGGGGGGTACAATGAGCAGTTCTTC. The whole variable domain, remainder taken from reference TRBV5-5 and TRBJ2-1, is DAGVTQSPTHLIKTRGQQVTLRCSPISGHKSVSWYQQVLGQGPQFIFQYYEKEERGRGNFPDRFSARQFPNYSSELNVNALLLGDSALYLCASSMGGYNEQFFGPGTRLTVL.

V gene TRBV29-1 combines with J gene TRBJ2-2; TRBD2 matches at 11 bases. Trimming took 4 bases from V and 3 from J; bases not matched to a gene: 1. The CDR3 sequence is 14 residues long. Germline CDR1 reads SQVTM; CDR2 reads ANQGSEA. The CDR3 here is CSVGLAGHTGELFF. The CDR3 DNA is TGCAGCGTTGGACTAGCGGGACACACCGGGGAGCTGTTTTTT.

Notes on this clone: One end of the junction does not line up with germline, which may come from a read error. The rearrangement uses TRBV6-6 and TRBJ2-1; D is unclear. The germline V gene has CDR1 MNHNY and CDR2 SVGAGI (reference sequence). The CDR3 contains 14 residues. The CDR3 reads CASSNSPANNEQFF. CDR3 coding DNA: TGTGCCAGCAGTAACTCGCCGGCCAACAATGAGCAGTTCTTC.

V gene TRBV9 combines with J gene TRBJ2-1, with TRBD2 identical over 10 bases. The CDR3 spans 16 residues. Germline trimming cut 8 bases from V and 3 bases from J; bases unmatched to any gene: 11. The germline V gene encodes CDR1 SGDLS and CDR2 YYNGEE. Written as DNA, the CDR3 is TGTGCCAGTTTCACTCCGGGACTAGCGTTCTACAATGAGCAGTTCTTC. It yields the protein CASFTPGLAFYNEQFF.

The genes are TRBV2 and TRBJ2-5, with no clear D. CDR3 length: 12 amino acids. Trimming removed 8 bases from V and 7 bases from J, with 14 bases in between. Germline CDR1 reads SNHLY; CDR2 reads FYNNEI. CDR3 coding DNA: TGTGCCAGCTTGCGATCATGGGGGACCCAGTACTTC. Protein product: CASLRSWGTQYF.